The rows below give T cell receptor beta chains drawn from one sample of a study of shared clonotypes between healthy human individuals. The data were produced by immunoSEQ multiplex PCR, yet TCRdb's version contains in-frame clones alone and is incomplete. The sample contains 1,400,000 or so clones, around 98.5% of which appear only once. What was sequenced was naive CD4+ T cells sorted from blood. The receptors come from a young man in good health. CDR3s include the opening cysteine and the closing phenylalanine or tryptophan. The D gene is left open where the match is weak. The size entry is marked missing in some rows and otherwise reads once, few, many or a size class.

cdr3_aa: CASSYGEVIEKLFF
cdr3_nt: TGTGCCAGCAGTTACGGGGAGGTAATTGAAAAACTGTTTTTT
d_call: -
clone_size: -
j_call: TRBJ1-4
v_call: TRBV6-6

cdr3_aa: CASSSRLAGAGELFF
cdr3_nt: TGTGCCAGCAGCTCCCGATTAGCGGGAGCCGGGGAGCTGTTTTTT
d_call: TRBD2
clone_size: -
j_call: TRBJ2-2
v_call: TRBV7-3

cdr3_aa: CASSEQELYNEQFF
cdr3_nt: TGTGCCAGCAGTGAGCAGGAACTATACAATGAGCAGTTCTTC
d_call: -
clone_size: -
j_call: TRBJ2-1
v_call: TRBV2

cdr3_aa: CSGGRTGEAFF
cdr3_nt: TGCAGCGGGGGTCGGACAGGAGAAGCTTTCTTT
d_call: TRBD1
clone_size: -
j_call: TRBJ1-1
v_call: TRBV29-1

cdr3_aa: CASSPGTSGMGDTQYF
cdr3_nt: TGTGCCAGCTCACCCGGGACTAGCGGTATGGGGGATACGCAGTATTTT
d_call: TRBD2
clone_size: -
j_call: TRBJ2-3
v_call: TRBV18

cdr3_aa: CASSQLRENNEQFF
cdr3_nt: TGTGCCAGCAGCCAATTGCGGGAGAACAATGAGCAGTTCTTC
d_call: TRBD2
clone_size: once
j_call: TRBJ2-1
v_call: TRBV14

cdr3_aa: CASRSPGLANIQYF
cdr3_nt: TGTGCCAGCAGGTCGCCGGGACTAGCAAACATTCAGTACTTC
d_call: TRBD2
clone_size: -
j_call: TRBJ2-4
v_call: TRBV6-5

cdr3_aa: CASSNETLFGSNQPQHF
cdr3_nt: TGTGCCAGCAGCAACGAGACACTATTCGGAAGCAATCAGCCCCAGCATTTT
d_call: -
clone_size: -
j_call: TRBJ1-5
v_call: TRBV7-2

cdr3_aa: CASSSGTNQETQYF
cdr3_nt: TGTGCCAGCAGCTCGGGGACAAATCAAGAGACCCAGTACTTC
d_call: -
clone_size: -
j_call: TRBJ2-5
v_call: TRBV5-4

cdr3_aa: CASSLGSRYTEAFF
cdr3_nt: TGTGCCAGCAGTTTAGGGAGTAGGTACACTGAAGCTTTCTTT
d_call: -
clone_size: -
j_call: TRBJ1-1
v_call: TRBV28

cdr3_aa: CASSLVSGTGIYEQYF
cdr3_nt: TGTGCCAGCAGCTTAGTGTCGGGGACAGGAATCTACGAGCAGTACTTC
d_call: TRBD1
clone_size: -
j_call: TRBJ2-7
v_call: TRBV11-2